The T cell receptor beta chain under discussion was sequenced for a study of human T cells and chemical hapten exposure. Sample time point: pre-sensitization, week 0. Treatment indicated: therapeutic diphenylcyclopropenone sensitization with weekly scalp DPC. The V gene's germline CDR1 is SNHLY and CDR2 FYNNEI. The CDR3 extends over 16 amino acids. One entry per CDR3 protein results from TCRdb running MiXCR on the RACE reads. The sample records 99,000 or so distinct CDR3 sequences, 10% to 14% being singletons. Broader study findings: Significantly more large CDR3 similarity clusters were formed by expanded TCRs than by controls.

This clonotype was detected only once. Antigen unknown. Germline is not matched at one junction end, which may reflect a read error. The receptor comes from an older woman with alopecia areata. Some clones in this sample may be carry-over from other donors' samples. Sample: whole blood, taken in connection with sensitization to the hapten diphenylcyclopropenone (DPC). V is TRBV2 and J is TRBJ1-2, with D unclear. As DNA, the CDR3 is TGTGCCAGCAGTGAATCGGGATTCGGGCGGAACTATGGCTACTCCTTC. Amino acids: CASSESGFGRNYGYSF. Full variable domain (missing parts from reference TRBV2 and TRBJ1-2): EPEVTQTPSHQVTQMGQEVILRCVPISNHLYFYWYRQILGQKVEFLVSFYNNEISEKSEIFDDQFSVERPDGSNFTLKIRSTKLEDSAMYFCASSESGFGRNYGYSFGSGTRLTVV.